This paragraph covers one T cell receptor beta chain sequence. The target antigen is unknown. The data are from a study of CXCR3-negative and CXCR3-positive naive CD8 T cells. Overall study results and limits: CXCR3-positive naive cells carried more hydrophobic TRB CDR3s than CXCR3-negative ones.

Germline values: CDR1 DFQATT, CDR2 SNEGSKA (reference sequence). The CDR3 is 14 amino acids. 5' RACE that incorporated UMI labels was used to prepare the TRB cDNA libraries. Following a re-call of the 5' RACE reads, TCRdb has one entry per CDR3 protein and lacks DNA. Its table lists 75,000 to 100,000 distinct CDR3 sequences. Specimen: naive CXCR3+ CD8+ T cells from blood. The subset here: CD45RO-CCR7+CD27+CD95- naive CD8+ T cells expressing CXCR3 (TNR3+). This receptor was obtained from a human donor in good health. Some clones in this sample may be carry-over from other donors' samples. The chain joins TRBV20-1 to TRBJ2-7; the D gene TCRdb calls, TRBD1, cannot be checked with no DNA. The CDR3 region is CSARDLGGAYEQYF.